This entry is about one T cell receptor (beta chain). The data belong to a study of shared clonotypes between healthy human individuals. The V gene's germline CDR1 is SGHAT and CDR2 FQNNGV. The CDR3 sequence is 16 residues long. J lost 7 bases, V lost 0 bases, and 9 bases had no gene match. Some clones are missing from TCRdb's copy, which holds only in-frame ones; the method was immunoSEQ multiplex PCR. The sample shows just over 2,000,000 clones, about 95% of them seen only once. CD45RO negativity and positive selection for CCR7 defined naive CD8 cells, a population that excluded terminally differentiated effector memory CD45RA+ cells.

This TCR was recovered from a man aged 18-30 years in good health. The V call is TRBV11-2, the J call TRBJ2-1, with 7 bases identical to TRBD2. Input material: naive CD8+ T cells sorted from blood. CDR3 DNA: TGTGCCAGCAGCTTAGATGGTGCGGGAGAGGAGAATGAGCAGTTCTTC. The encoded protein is CASSLDGAGEENEQFF. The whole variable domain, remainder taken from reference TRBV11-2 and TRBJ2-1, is EAGVAQSPRYKIIEKRQSVAFWCNPISGHATLYWYQQILGQGPKLLIQFQNNGVVDDSQLPKDRFSAERLKGVDSTLKIQPAKLEDSAVYLCASSLDGAGEENEQFFGPGTRLTVL.